What follows are 25 T cell receptor beta chains derived from one specimen sequenced in a study of Graves' ophthalmopathy and Graves' hyperthyroidism. Amplification of TCR beta CDR3 regions used RNA transcripts. The authors performed first-round RT-PCR with HTBI primers and then a second-round multiplex PCR. TCRdb recomputed calls from the multiplex PCR reads with MiXCR, one row per CDR3 protein. The profile shows 400,000 to 450,000 distinct CDR3 sequences, roughly 21% of them singletons. The sequenced material came from peripheral blood. Receptor source: a woman aged 18-29 years with stable Graves' hyperthyroidism.

This clonotype showed up many times. The chain has TRBV20-1 and TRBJ2-7, with D possibly being TRBD2 (6 bases). Germline CDR1 is DFQATT and CDR2 is SNEGSKA (reference sequence). This CDR3 contains 15 residues. V was shortened by 6 bases and J by 6 bases, with 24 bases between the two germline ends. CDR3 protein: CSAVRAGGVIAEQYF. CDR3 DNA sequence: TGCAGTGCCGTAAGAGCTGGCGGGGTTATAGCCGAGCAGTACTTC.

Ten or more counts support this clonotype. One base away lies a much larger clone, so this may be a sequencing read error. The CDR3 nucleotides read TGTGCCACCGAACCCCGGGGGGGGACTGAAGCTTTCTTT. It codes for CATEPRGGTEAFF. The genes are TRBV6-1 and TRBJ1-1, with D maybe TRBD1 (5 bases). Germline values: CDR1 MNHNS, CDR2 SASEGT. This CDR3 has 13 residues. V was trimmed by 10 bases and J by 5 bases, leaving 17 bases between them.

The sample holds many counts of this clonotype. The gene calls are TRBV6-2 or TRBV6-3 and TRBJ2-2, with 12 bases lining up with TRBD2. Germline trimming cut 7 bases from V and 6 bases from J; bases unmatched to any gene: 6. The CDR3 runs to 15 residues. Germline loops: CDR1 MNHEY, CDR2 SVGEGT. CDR3 in DNA: TGTGCCAGCACCCGGACTAGCGGGGTCGCCGGGGAGCTGTTTTTT. Amino acid sequence: CASTRTSGVAGELFF.

This clonotype was recorded at least ten times. The chain combines TRBV5-6 with TRBJ1-2; D possibly corresponds to TRBD1 (5 bases). The length of the CDR3 is 16 residues. Germline V gene lookup returns CDR1 SGHDT and CDR2 YYEEEE. With 0 bases removed from V and 5 bases from J, the gap between germline ends came to 17 bases. The CDR3 loop reads CASSLVRQGGTYGYTF. CDR3 DNA sequence: TGTGCCAGCAGCTTGGTTCGGCAGGGTGGGACTTATGGCTACACCTTC.

In its sample, this clonotype was seen many times. The V call is TRBV6-1, the J call TRBJ2-7; 9 nucleotides align to TRBD1. J gave up 6 bases and V 5 bases, and 11 bases lay outside the gene matches. This CDR3 has 15 residues. Looked up from germline, CDR1 is MNHNS and CDR2 is SASEGT. The chain's CDR3 is CASSPNRGRASEQYF. The DNA of the CDR3 is TGTGCCAGCAGTCCGAACAGGGGGCGGGCCTCCGAGCAGTACTTC.

This clonotype has a handful of counts. The CDR3 nucleotides read TGTGCCAGCAGTTTACGGCTAGCGGGACTCTGGGAGCAGTACTTC. Translated, it gives CASSLRLAGLWEQYF. The chain combines TRBV12-3 or TRBV12-4 with TRBJ2-7; 9 positions match TRBD2. The J segment lost 7 bases and the V segment lost 2 bases, leaving 9 bases of the junction unmatched. The CDR3 runs to 15 residues.

The rearrangement uses TRBV6-5 and TRBJ2-5; 14 bases line up with TRBD2. CDR3 length: 17 residues. V lost 2 bases to trimming and J lost 4 bases; unmatched junction nucleotides: 6. Per germline, CDR1 MNHEY and CDR2 SVGAGI. The CDR3 nucleotides read TGTGCCAGCAGTTACAGGGGACTAGCGGGAGCCCCAGAGACCCAGTACTTC. Amino acid sequence: CASSYRGLAGAPETQYF.

V and J are TRBV18 and TRBJ2-1, with D maybe TRBD1 (6 bases). The CDR3 extends over 15 amino acids. The ends were cut back, 4 bases at V and 8 bases at J, with 18 bases in the middle. CDR1 and CDR2 from the germline V gene are KGHSH and LQKENI. The CDR3 is CASSLIEQGIHEQFF. The DNA of the CDR3 is TGTGCCAGCTCACTTATTGAACAGGGAATCCATGAGCAGTTCTTC.

This clonotype was detected many times. The rearrangement uses TRBV2 and TRBJ2-5, with TRBD1 as a possible D gene (5 bases). V gave up 5 bases and J gave up 2 bases, with 6 bases separating them. The CDR3 is 12 residues long. CDR1 and CDR2 (germline): SNHLY, FYNNEI. CDR3 coding DNA: TGTGCCAGCAGTAGACAGCAAGAGACCCAGTACTTC. Residues: CASSRQQETQYF.

The rearrangement joins TRBV11-2 to TRBJ2-3; 13 nucleotides align to TRBD2. The trim removed 1 base at V and 6 bases at J, leaving 4 bases unmatched. The CDR3 contains 16 residues. CDR1 and CDR2 (germline): SGHAT, FQNNGV. The CDR3 sequence: CASSLGLAGGGDTQYF. The CDR3 region has the DNA TGTGCCAGCAGCTTAGGACTAGCGGGAGGCGGTGATACGCAGTATTTT. The variable domain in full, completed from reference TRBV11-2 and TRBJ2-3, reads EAGVAQSPRYKIIEKRQSVAFWCNPISGHATLYWYQQILGQGPKLLIQFQNNGVVDDSQLPKDRFSAERLKGVDSTLKIQPAKLEDSAVYLCASSLGLAGGGDTQYFGPGTRLTVL.

This clonotype was detected only a few times. J is TRBJ1-3 and V is TRBV5-1; no firm D call. Trimming removed 0 bases at V and 4 bases at J, with 5 bases between. Germline V gene data show CDR1 as SGHRS and CDR2 as YFSETQ. This CDR3 has 13 residues. The CDR3: CASSLGLGNTIYF. The DNA of the CDR3 is TGCGCCAGCAGCTTGGGACTCGGAAACACCATATATTTT.

This clonotype was recorded at least ten times. J is TRBJ2-5 and V is TRBV19; 7 bases map to TRBD1. The CDR3 length is 15 residues. Trimming removed 1 base from V and 7 bases from J; junction bases left unmatched: 9. CDR1 LNHDA and CDR2 SQIVND come from the germline V gene (reference sequence). The CDR3 DNA sequence: TGTGCCAGTAGTATAGGAGGGGACAGCGGTGGGACCCAGTACTTC. Its protein is CASSIGGDSGGTQYF.

This clonotype has a count of ten or more. The chain uses TRBV2 and TRBJ2-5; 10 bases are shared with TRBD2. CDR1 and CDR2 (germline): SNHLY, FYNNEI. V dropped 5 bases and J dropped 2; count of bases not matched to a gene: 5. The CDR3 consists of 15 residues. CDR3 region: CASSLPAGGQETQYF. The CDR3, as DNA: TGTGCCAGCAGTCTCCCAGCGGGAGGGCAAGAGACCCAGTACTTC.

For this clonotype: It may be a read error: a sequence one base away is much more abundant. V is TRBV12-3 or TRBV12-4 and J is TRBJ2-2, with D tentatively TRBD2 (5 bases). The CDR3 has 11 residues. The CDR3 sequence: CASSFAGELLF. CDR3 in DNA: TGTGCCAGCAGTTTCGCCGGGGAGCTGTTGTTT.

This clonotype was observed a few times. The chain is built from TRBV18 and TRBJ2-2; TRBD1 is a possible D gene (5 bases). Germline V lookup: CDR1 KGHSH, CDR2 LQKENI. The CDR3 sequence is 16 residues long. Trimming removed 1 base from V and 2 bases from J, with 11 bases in between. CDR3 bases: TGTGCCAGCTCACCACGGCAGGGTGATAACACCGGGGAGCTGTTTTTT. Its translation: CASSPRQGDNTGELFF.

This clonotype was observed many times. V is TRBV30 and J is TRBJ2-7, with TRBD1 identical over 10 bases. The length of the CDR3 is 13 residues. Germline values: CDR1 GTSNPN, CDR2 SVGIG (reference sequence). The V and J ends lost 4 bases and 3 bases, in that order; junction bases with no gene match: 3. This chain's CDR3 is CAWKGTGVYEQYF. CDR3 sequence (DNA): TGTGCCTGGAAGGGGACAGGGGTCTACGAGCAGTACTTC.

This clonotype was detected once. A much larger clone is a single base away; this may be a read error. Lacking the conserved final phenylalanine or tryptophan, this CDR3 likely reflects a read error. The chain uses TRBV18 and TRBJ2-5; D perhaps matches TRBD1 (7 bases). The CDR3 contains 13 residues. CDR1 and CDR2 (germline): KGHSH, LQKENI. The V end was cut by 6 bases, the J end by 5 bases, with 13 bases between. The CDR3 reads CASSRDSGETQYL. The CDR3 DNA is TGTGCCAGCTCGCGGGACAGCGGGGAGACCCAGTACTTA.

This clonotype appeared many times. The chain is built from TRBV6-1 and TRBJ1-5, with TRBD1 matching over 8 bases. CDR3 length: 16 residues. CDR1 is MNHNS, CDR2 SASEGT, per germline. With 2 bases clipped from V and 2 bases from J, the junction kept 5 bases outside the gene matches. DNA of the CDR3: TGTGCCAGCAGTGAATGGCAGGACAGGGGCAATCAGCCCCAGCATTTT. This gives the protein CASSEWQDRGNQPQHF.

This clonotype was observed at least ten times. This chain uses TRBV10-3 with TRBJ1-3; D perhaps matches TRBD1 (5 bases). CDR3 length: 16 amino acids. In germline, CDR1 is ENHRY, CDR2 SYGVKD. The germline V and J ends were trimmed by 0 bases and 1 base, with 10 bases remaining between them. The CDR3 loop is CAISESEGVSGNTIYF. The CDR3 nucleotides are TGTGCCATCAGTGAGTCGGAAGGGGTATCTGGAAACACCATATATTTT.

This clonotype has ten or more counts. The chain employs TRBV6-1 and TRBJ2-7, with D perhaps TRBD2 (6 bases). The ends were cut back, 5 bases at V and 0 bases at J, with 17 bases in the middle. Per germline, CDR1 MNHNS and CDR2 SASEGT. The CDR3 spans 16 residues. This CDR3 reads CASSRGTAVLSYEQYF. The CDR3 DNA reads as TGTGCCAGCAGTCGCGGGACTGCAGTGCTCTCCTACGAGCAGTACTTC.

The rearrangement joins TRBV28 to TRBJ2-7; 9 nucleotides agree with TRBD2. Germline-derived CDR1 and CDR2 are MDHEN and SYDVKM. This CDR3 region has 15 residues. V lost 5 bases to trimming and J lost 6 bases; unmatched junction nucleotides: 11. As DNA, the CDR3 is TGTGCCAGCAGTCCCGAGCGGGGGGTTTGGTCCGAGCAGTACTTC. It yields the protein CASSPERGVWSEQYF.

This clonotype was picked up many times. V and J are TRBV4-3 and TRBJ2-2; the D gene is possibly TRBD2 (5 bases). This CDR3 contains 15 residues. V shed 3 bases and J shed 2 bases, with 10 bases lying between them. The germline V gene encodes CDR1 LGHNA and CDR2 YSLEER. The CDR3 nucleotides are TGCGCCAGCAGCCAGCGGGTTTTTAACACCGGGGAGCTGTTTTTT. It encodes CASSQRVFNTGELFF.

This chain connects TRBV7-2 to TRBJ2-2; TRBD2 agrees at 10 bases. V dropped 5 bases and J dropped 13; count of bases not matched to a gene: 10. Germline V CDR1 and CDR2: SGHTA, FQGNSA. There are 14 residues in the CDR3. CDR3 residues: CASSLLSGRSRLFF. CDR3 DNA: TGTGCCAGCAGCCTTCTTAGCGGGAGGTCCCGGCTGTTTTTT.

Ten or more counts support this clonotype. The chain carries TRBV20-1 and TRBJ2-4, with D tentatively TRBD2 (6 bases). The germline gives CDR1 DFQATT, CDR2 SNEGSKA (reference sequence). The CDR3 loop spans 13 amino acids. The V end was cut by 5 bases, the J end by 1 base, with 9 bases between. Here the CDR3 reads CSAGGGAKNIQYF. In DNA, the CDR3 is TGCAGTGCTGGAGGAGGGGCCAAAAACATTCAGTACTTC.

This clonotype was picked up many times. This chain links TRBV5-1 with TRBJ2-7; tentative D call: TRBD1 (7 bases). CDR1 SGHRS and CDR2 YFSETQ come from the germline V gene. The V and J ends lost 6 bases and 0 bases respectively, with 16 bases between them. This CDR3 comprises 15 residues. The CDR3 DNA reads as TGCGCCAGCAACGACGGAGGGGGCTACTCCTACGAGCAGTACTTC. The encoded protein is CASNDGGGYSYEQYF.